This record looks at one T cell receptor (beta chain) sequence and its context. Time point defined: pretreatment peripheral blood. The source of the sample is a study of PD-L1 blockade in urothelial cancer. The CDR3 sequence is 13 residues long. The ends were cut back, 4 bases at V and 4 bases at J, with 11 bases in the middle. Germline V gene data show CDR1 as SQVTM and CDR2 as ANQGSEA. Profiled with immunoSEQ multiplex PCR; TCRdb holds only in-frame clones, not every one. Here the sample spans some 40,000 clones, about 88% being singletons. V is TRBV29-1 and J is TRBJ1-3; maybe TRBD1 (5 bases). The receptor was isolated from a donor aged 40 or older with urothelial cancer. The sample consisted of PBMCs, taken around atezolizumab (anti-PD-L1) treatment. The CDR3 nucleotides are TGCAGCGTTGGAGGGGCGGGGGGAAACACCATATATTTT. Residues: CSVGGAGGNTIYF.